The 10 T cell receptor beta chains below all came from one sample that was sequenced in a study of regulatory T cells in long-lasting Graves disease. With iRepertoire HTBI primers and Arm-PCR of CDR3 regions, TCR beta libraries were built. TCRdb reprocessed the multiplex PCR reads with MiXCR, giving one entry per CDR3 protein. Of about 420,000 distinct CDR3 sequences listed, roughly 17% were seen once; the top ten hold about 23%. Stated time point: newly diagnosed GD, antithyroid drugs for less than 3 months. The TCR library was prepared using RNA isolated from PBMCs. The sample was also linked to a second study, of T cells in Graves' hyperthyroidism and ophthalmopathy.

The source was peripheral blood mononuclear cells (PBMCs), collected at new diagnosis, from a patient treated with antithyroid drugs. The receptors originated from a woman aged 18-30 years with Graves disease.

Ten or more counts support this clonotype. This clone may be a read error of a much larger clone one base away. In DNA, the CDR3 is TGTGCCAGCAGCCAAGCGGGAAACACCGGGGAGCTGTTTTTT. This codes for CASSQAGNTGELFF. The chain joins TRBV14 to TRBJ2-2; D is perhaps TRBD2 (5 bases). The CDR3 contains 14 residues. V lost 1 base, J lost 2 bases, and 5 bases lay in between. CDR1 and CDR2 from the germline V gene are SGHDN and FVKESK.

This chain uses TRBV30 with TRBJ1-1; 10 positions agree with TRBD1. Germline loops: CDR1 GTSNPN, CDR2 SVGIG (reference sequence). The CDR3 runs 13 residues. V gave up 4 bases and J gave up 5 bases; unmatched junction bases: 4. The CDR3 bases are TGTGCCTGGATTAAGGACAGGGGGACTGAAGCTTTCTTT. Protein: CAWIKDRGTEAFF.

This sequence joins TRBV25-1 and TRBJ1-2, with D perhaps matching TRBD1 (5 bases). The CDR3 extends over 13 amino acids. Germline V lookup: CDR1 MGHDK, CDR2 SYGVNS. Trimming left V 2 bases short and J 3 bases short, with 7 bases between. The CDR3 bases are TGTGCCAGCAGTGAAACAGGATACTATGGCTACACCTTC. Translated, it gives CASSETGYYGYTF.

There are many counts of this clonotype. This rearrangement joins TRBV6-2 or TRBV6-3 to TRBJ2-5, with 7 positions matching TRBD1. Per germline, CDR1 MNHEY and CDR2 SVGEGT. With 5 bases clipped from V and 7 bases from J, the junction kept 22 bases outside the gene matches. CDR3 length: 18 amino acids. The CDR3 here is CASSTSHGQALRSGTQYF. DNA for the CDR3: TGTGCCAGCAGTACCTCCCATGGACAGGCGCTTCGTTCTGGGACCCAGTACTTC.

Remarks on this clonotype: This could be a read error, since a much larger clone is one nucleotide away. The DNA of the CDR3 is TGCAGCGTTGACCGGGCGATCACTGAAGCTTTCTTT. It encodes CSVDRAITEAFF. The rearrangement uses TRBV29-1 and TRBJ1-1; D ambiguous. There are 12 residues in the CDR3. Per the germline V gene, CDR1 is SQVTM and CDR2 is ANQGSEA. The ends were cut back, 3 bases at V and 4 bases at J, with 9 bases in the middle.

This clonotype was seen many times. J is TRBJ2-7 and V is TRBV29-1; maybe TRBD1 (6 bases). The length of the CDR3 is 14 residues. Germline CDR1 and CDR2: SQVTM and ANQGSEA. V gave up 7 bases and J gave up 5 bases, with 21 bases separating them. The CDR3 loop reads CSGTQGPGPHEQYF. The CDR3 nucleotides read TGCAGCGGAACACAGGGACCTGGGCCCCACGAGCAGTACTTC.

About this clonotype: Germline and junction disagree at one end, which may indicate a read error. Here the CDR3 reads CASSLGSGSNPPQHF. CDR3 sequence (DNA): TGTGCCAGCAGTTTAGGCAGTGGAAGCAATCCGCCCCAGCATTTT. The V call is TRBV2, the J call TRBJ1-5, with D uncertain. The CDR3 spans 15 residues. CDR1 and CDR2 (germline): SNHLY, FYNNEI.

Only a few counts were recorded for this clonotype. The V gene is TRBV4-1, the J gene TRBJ1-5; possible D gene TRBD1, 5 bases. CDR3 length: 16 amino acids. V gave up 0 bases and J gave up 6 bases, with 15 bases separating them. Germline values: CDR1 MGHRA, CDR2 YSYEKL. DNA of the CDR3: TGCGCCAGCAGCCAAGATCCGGTCCAGGGAAGTCAGCCCCAGCATTTT. Translating gives CASSQDPVQGSQPQHF.

This clonotype was detected a few times. One junction end disagrees with the germline gene, perhaps due to a read error. The chain employs TRBV18 and TRBJ2-7; D uncertain. This CDR3 contains 13 residues. CDR1 is KGHSH, CDR2 LQKENI, per germline. CDR3 protein: CASSPDGPYERYF. CDR3 nucleotides: TGTGCCAGCTCACCTGACGGCCCCTACGAGCGGTACTTC.

The chain is built from TRBV4-1 and TRBJ1-1; TRBD1 is a possible D gene (6 bases). With 4 bases removed from V and 1 base from J, the gap between germline ends came to 13 bases. Germline V gives CDR1 MGHRA, CDR2 YSYEKL. The CDR3 has 15 amino acids. The CDR3 bases are TGCGCCAGCAGCCTTAATTCGGGGGCGAACACTGAAGCTTTCTTT. This sequence encodes CASSLNSGANTEAFF.